A selection of T cell receptor beta chains follows, all from one sample in a study of breast tumors, draining lymph nodes, adjacent tissues. TCRdb reanalysed the multiplex PCR reads using MiXCR and keeps one entry per CDR3 protein. Counted here are about 22,000 distinct CDR3 sequences, approximately 61% occurring once; the ten biggest clones make up about a fifth. What was sequenced was tumor-adjacent breast tissue. All receptors come from a female donor with breast cancer. Some clones in this sample may be carry-over from other donors' samples. Each CDR3 is given with its conserved first and last residue. The order of the fields is clone size, V gene, J gene, D gene, CDR3 protein, CDR3 DNA. D genes are given only for firm matches. Some rows have no size entry. The others give once, few or many, or a class for an expanded clone.

>many|TRBV20-1|TRBJ2-2|.
CSAMDGGTNTGELFF
TGCAGTGCTATGGATGGCGGTACGAACACCGGGGAGCTGTTTTTT
>many|TRBV20-1|TRBJ1-6|TRBD1
CSAHRQGVYTSPLHF
TGCAGTGCTCATAGACAGGGGGTTTATACTTCCCCCCTCCACTTT
>.|TRBV6-6|TRBJ1-2|.
CASREGNYGYTF
TGTGCCAGCAGGGAGGGAAACTATGGCTACACCTTC
>.|TRBV7-8|TRBJ2-1|TRBD1
CASSQITGTAYNEQFF
TGTGCCAGCAGCCAAATCACCGGGACAGCCTACAATGAGCAGTTCTTC
>.|TRBV7-9|TRBJ2-2|TRBD2
CASSTGTSANTGELFF
TGTGCCAGCAGCACCGGGACTAGCGCGAACACCGGGGAGCTGTTTTTT
>.|TRBV12-3/TRBV12-4|TRBJ1-2|.
CASSLGEGRYGYTF
TGTGCCAGCAGTTTAGGGGAGGGGCGCTATGGCTACACCTTC
>many|TRBV7-9|TRBJ2-1|TRBD2
CASSKTSGGFGEQFF
TGTGCCAGCAGCAAAACAAGCGGGGGGTTCGGTGAGCAGTTCTTC
>.|TRBV4-1|TRBJ2-1|TRBD2
CASSQMRGEQFF
TGCGCCAGCAGCCAAATGCGGGGGGAGCAGTTCTTC
>few|TRBV7-3|TRBJ2-3|TRBD2
CASSLRLASGDTQYF
TGTGCCAGCAGCTTACGGTTAGCTAGCGGTGATACGCAGTATTTT
>.|TRBV7-8|TRBJ2-1|TRBD2
CASGKGEGIGLNEQFF
TGTGCCAGCGGCAAAGGGGAGGGAATTGGGTTGAATGAGCAGTTCTTC
>medium-sized|TRBV4-3|TRBJ1-4|TRBD1
CASSQDGGQGNEKLFF
TGCGCCAGCAGCCAAGATGGGGGACAGGGAAATGAAAAACTGTTTTTT
>many|TRBV6-4|TRBJ2-5|.
CASSEIRRDQYF
TGTGCCAGCAGTGAGATCAGAAGAGACCAGTACTTC
>.|TRBV19|TRBJ2-3|.
CASRRNTGSGGADTQYF
TGTGCCAGTAGAAGGAACACGGGCTCTGGAGGGGCAGATACGCAGTATTTT
>.|TRBV20-1|TRBJ1-6|.
CSATSIGLRWSPLHF
TGCAGTGCTACGTCCATCGGGTTGCGATGGTCACCCCTCCACTTT
>.|TRBV20-1|TRBJ2-5|.
CSARRGGGEATQYF
TGCAGTGCGCGACGAGGGGGTGGCGAAGCGACCCAGTACTTC
>.|TRBV19|TRBJ1-2|.
CASSITGFDYGYTF
TGTGCCAGTAGTATAACGGGTTTCGACTATGGCTACACCTTC
>many|TRBV11-3|TRBJ1-4|TRBD1
CASSPTTGGTFCEKLFF
TGTGCCAGCAGCCCCACGACAGGGGGGACCTTTTGTGAAAAACTGTTTTTT
>.|TRBV5-6|TRBJ2-1|TRBD2
CASSSGLAGAEQFF
TGTGCCAGCAGCTCTGGCCTAGCGGGGGCCGAGCAGTTCTTC
>.|TRBV7-9|TRBJ1-3|TRBD1
CASSARQGDTIYF
TGTGCCAGCAGCGCCCGACAGGGTGACACCATATATTTT
>.|TRBV6-1|TRBJ2-5|TRBD1
CASSQGWYLTGTGGEETQYF
TGTGCCAGCAGTCAAGGGTGGTACCTTACCGGGACAGGAGGTGAAGAGACCCAGTACTTC
>large|TRBV29-1|TRBJ1-2|.
CSVEEFQVPASADGYTF
TGCAGCGTTGAAGAATTCCAGGTCCCCGCCAGTGCGGATGGCTACACCTTC
>.|TRBV24-1|TRBJ2-1|.
CATSRGGSYNEQFF
TGTGCCACCAGTAGGGGTGGCTCCTACAATGAGCAGTTCTTC
>.|TRBV20-1|TRBJ1-2|.
CSARDRGAQGYTF
TGCAGTGCTAGAGATCGGGGGGCGCAAGGCTACACCTTC
>many|TRBV6-5|TRBJ2-3|.
CASSLDPGGGTDTQYF
TGTGCCAGCAGTCTAGACCCGGGGGGCGGCACAGATACGCAGTATTTT
>.|TRBV24-1|TRBJ2-6|.
CATSAWGSGANVLTF
TGTGCCACCAGTGCTTGGGGATCTGGGGCCAACGTCCTGACTTTC
>many|TRBV20-1|TRBJ2-1|.
CSATMLAMVYNEQFF
TGCAGTGCTACCATGCTAGCGATGGTATACAATGAGCAGTTCTTC
>.|TRBV6-5|TRBJ2-1|TRBD2
CASSSLAGNEQFF
TGTGCCAGCAGTTCCCTAGCGGGCAATGAGCAGTTCTTC
>.|TRBV7-9|TRBJ1-3|.
CASPEGLGNTIYF
TGTGCCAGCCCCGAGGGACTTGGAAACACCATATATTTT
>.|TRBV9|TRBJ2-3|.
CASSELGGPQYF
TGTGCCAGCAGCGAGCTAGGGGGTCCGCAGTATTTT
>.|TRBV29-1|TRBJ2-5|TRBD1
CSSQGAWETQYF
TGCAGTTCTCAGGGGGCTTGGGAGACCCAGTACTTC
>.|TRBV4-2|TRBJ1-2|.
CASSPLAGGSYGYTF
TGTGCCAGCAGCCCACTAGCGGGGGGCTCCTATGGCTACACCTTC
>.|TRBV5-4|TRBJ2-5|.
CASSLDLIQETQYF
TGTGCCAGCAGCTTGGACCTCATCCAAGAGACCCAGTACTTC
>many|TRBV6-6|TRBJ1-1|.
CASSYRGNTEAFF
TGTGCCAGCAGTTACCGGGGGAACACTGAAGCTTTCTTT
>.|TRBV6-5|TRBJ1-1|.
CASSHSRQTEAFF
TGTGCCAGCAGTCACTCACGACAGACTGAAGCTTTCTTT
>.|TRBV11-3|TRBJ1-2|TRBD1
CASSLKATGNYGYTF
TGTGCCAGCAGCTTAAAGGCGACAGGGAACTATGGCTACACCTTC
>.|TRBV15|TRBJ1-6|.
CATSRDGPYNSPLHF
TGTGCCACCAGCAGAGATGGCCCCTATAATTCACCCCTCCACTTT
>.|TRBV11-3|TRBJ2-7|.
CASSKVQYEQYF
TGTGCCAGCAGCAAGGTCCAGTACGAGCAGTACTTC
>once|TRBV3-1|TRBJ2-1|.
CASSQATYNEQFF
TGTGCCAGCAGCCAAGCTACCTACAATGAGCAGTTCTTC
>.|TRBV7-9|TRBJ2-3|.
CASSLFKVTDTQYF
TGTGCCAGCAGCTTGTTCAAGGTCACGGATACGCAGTATTTT
>few|TRBV5-5|TRBJ1-2|.
CASSLGLSPNYGYTF
TGTGCCAGCAGCTTGGGGTTATCCCCTAACTATGGCTACACCTTC
>.|TRBV24-1|TRBJ2-5|TRBD1
CATSDYTGGAETQYF
TGTGCCACCAGTGACTATACAGGGGGCGCAGAGACCCAGTACTTC
>.|TRBV25-1|TRBJ2-1|TRBD1
CASSDLGQGRSYNEQFF
TGTGCCAGCAGTGACCTGGGACAGGGGCGATCTTACAATGAGCAGTTCTTC
>many|TRBV3-1|TRBJ1-2|.
CASSRLGGYTF
TGTGCCAGCAGCCGTTTAGGGGGCTACACCTTC
>medium-sized|TRBV2|TRBJ2-2|TRBD2
CASTERGPTGELFF
TGTGCCAGCACGGAGCGGGGGCCCACCGGGGAGCTGTTTTTT
>.|TRBV19|TRBJ2-1|TRBD2
CASSTGTSGSREQFF
TGTGCCAGTAGTACTGGGACTAGCGGGAGTCGTGAGCAGTTCTTC
>medium-sized|TRBV20-1|TRBJ2-3|TRBD2
CSARSGTSGDPDTQYF
TGCAGTGCTCGCTCGGGGACTAGCGGGGACCCAGATACGCAGTATTTT
>many|TRBV7-2|TRBJ1-1|.
CASSQSGNTEAFF
TGTGCCAGCAGCCAGTCAGGGAACACTGAAGCTTTCTTT
>.|TRBV5-1|TRBJ1-6|TRBD1
CASRIDRVSPLHF
TGCGCCAGCAGAATCGACAGGGTCTCACCCCTCCACTTT
>.|TRBV20-1|TRBJ2-7|TRBD2
CSARDPTSVYEQYF
TGCAGTGCTAGAGATCCCACTAGCGTATACGAGCAGTACTTC
>.|TRBV20-1|TRBJ2-5|TRBD2
CSASPLAGEETQYF
TGCAGTGCTAGCCCACTAGCGGGGGAAGAGACCCAGTACTTC